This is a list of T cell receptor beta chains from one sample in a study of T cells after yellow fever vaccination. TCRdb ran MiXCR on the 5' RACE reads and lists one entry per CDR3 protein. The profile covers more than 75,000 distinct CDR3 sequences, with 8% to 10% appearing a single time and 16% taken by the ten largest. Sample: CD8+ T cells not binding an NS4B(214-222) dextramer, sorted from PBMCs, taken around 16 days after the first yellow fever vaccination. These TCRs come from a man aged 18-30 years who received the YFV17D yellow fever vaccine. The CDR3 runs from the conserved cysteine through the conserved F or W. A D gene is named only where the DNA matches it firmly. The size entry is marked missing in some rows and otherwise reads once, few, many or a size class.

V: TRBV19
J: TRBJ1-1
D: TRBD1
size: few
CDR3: CASSIRGGTEAFF
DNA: TGTGCCAGTAGTATCAGGGGGGGAACTGAAGCTTTCTTT

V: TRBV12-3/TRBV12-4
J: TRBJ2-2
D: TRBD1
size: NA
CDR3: CATYYRDSGTGELFF
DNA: TGTGCCACATACTACCGGGACAGCGGCACCGGGGAGCTGTTTTTT

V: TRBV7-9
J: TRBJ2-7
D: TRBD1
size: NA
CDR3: CASSQQGTTYYEQYF
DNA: TGTGCCAGCAGCCAACAGGGGACCACATACTACGAGCAGTACTTC

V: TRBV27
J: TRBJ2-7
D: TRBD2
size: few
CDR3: CASSLLAGGYEQYF
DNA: TGTGCCAGCAGCCTGCTAGCGGGGGGCTACGAGCAGTACTTC

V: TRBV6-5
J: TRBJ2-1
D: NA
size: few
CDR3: CASRQGLDEQFF
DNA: TGTGCCAGCAGACAGGGATTGGATGAGCAGTTCTTC

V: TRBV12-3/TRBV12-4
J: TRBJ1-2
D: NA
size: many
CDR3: CASSPDSYGYTF
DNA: TGTGCCAGCAGTCCGGACAGCTATGGCTACACCTTC

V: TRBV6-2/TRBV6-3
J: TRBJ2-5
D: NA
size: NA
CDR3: CASSYSWGIGETQYF
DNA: TGTGCCAGCAGTTACTCGTGGGGGATTGGGGAGACCCAGTACTTC

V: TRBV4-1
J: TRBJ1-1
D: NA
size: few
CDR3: CASSQVAGRPMNTEAFF
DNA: TGCGCCAGCAGCCAAGTGGCAGGGCGGCCGATGAACACTGAAGCTTTCTTT

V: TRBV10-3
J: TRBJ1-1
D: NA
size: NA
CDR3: CAISDREKIPEAFF
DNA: TGTGCCATCAGTGACAGGGAAAAGATCCCTGAAGCTTTCTTT

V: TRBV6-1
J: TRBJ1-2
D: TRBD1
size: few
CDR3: CASSPRAGGAEAGYTF
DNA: TGTGCCAGCAGTCCCCGGGCAGGGGGCGCGGAAGCTGGCTACACCTTC

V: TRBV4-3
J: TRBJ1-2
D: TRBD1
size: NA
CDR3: CASSWTGGDYGYTF
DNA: TGCGCCAGCAGCTGGACAGGGGGTGACTATGGCTACACCTTC

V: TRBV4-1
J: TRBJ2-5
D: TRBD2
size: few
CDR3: CASSQTGTSGGEETQYF
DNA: TGCGCCAGCAGCCAAACCGGGACTAGCGGGGGGGAAGAGACCCAGTACTTC

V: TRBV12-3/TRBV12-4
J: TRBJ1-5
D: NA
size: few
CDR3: CASSFGDGHNQPQHF
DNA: TGTGCCAGCAGTTTCGGGGACGGACACAATCAGCCCCAGCATTTT

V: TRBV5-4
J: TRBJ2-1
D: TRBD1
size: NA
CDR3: CASRDRDRGYNEQFF
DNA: TGTGCCAGCAGGGACCGGGACAGGGGGTACAATGAGCAGTTCTTC

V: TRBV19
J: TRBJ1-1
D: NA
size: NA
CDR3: CASSATDLNTEAFF
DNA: TGTGCCAGTAGTGCGACGGATTTGAACACTGAAGCTTTCTTT

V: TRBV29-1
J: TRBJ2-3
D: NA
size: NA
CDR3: CSVEDRSGLTDTQYF
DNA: TGCAGCGTTGAAGATCGTTCGGGGCTCACAGATACGCAGTATTTT

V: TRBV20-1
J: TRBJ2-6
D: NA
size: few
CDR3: CCARDWQGKDGANVLTF
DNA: TGCTGTGCTAGAGATTGGCAGGGGAAGGATGGGGCCAACGTCCTGACTTTC

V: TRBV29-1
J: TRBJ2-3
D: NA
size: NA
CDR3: CSVEEVEFNRLGDTQYF
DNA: TGCAGCGTTGAAGAGGTGGAGTTTAACCGGCTGGGAGATACGCAGTATTTT

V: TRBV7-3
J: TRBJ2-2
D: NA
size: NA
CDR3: CASSLTAGTGELFF
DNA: TGTGCCAGCAGCTTAACTGCAGGGACCGGGGAGCTGTTTTTT

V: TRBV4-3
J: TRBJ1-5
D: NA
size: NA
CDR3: CASSQDHSNQPQHF
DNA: TGCGCCAGCAGCCAAGATCACAGCAATCAGCCCCAGCATTTT

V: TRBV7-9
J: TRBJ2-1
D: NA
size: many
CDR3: CASSLVAIRDNEQFF
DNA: TGTGCCAGCAGCTTAGTGGCGATTAGGGACAATGAGCAGTTCTTC

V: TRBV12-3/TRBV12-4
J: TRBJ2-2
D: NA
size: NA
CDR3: CASVTGAYTGELFF
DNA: TGTGCCAGCGTCACCGGGGCTTACACCGGGGAGCTGTTTTTT

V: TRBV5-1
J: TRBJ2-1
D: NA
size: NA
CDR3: CASSWGASSYNEQFF
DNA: TGCGCCAGCAGCTGGGGGGCATCCTCCTACAATGAGCAGTTCTTC

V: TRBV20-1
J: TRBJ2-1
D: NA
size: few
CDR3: CSARLRGSSYNEQFF
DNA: TGCAGTGCTAGACTCCGGGGGAGCTCCTACAATGAGCAGTTCTTC

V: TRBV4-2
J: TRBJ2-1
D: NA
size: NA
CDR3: CASSQGTRHTNEQFF
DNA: TGTGCCAGCAGCCAGGGGACCCGGCACACCAATGAGCAGTTCTTC

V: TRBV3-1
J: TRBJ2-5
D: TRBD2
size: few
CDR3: CASSESGGRKTQYF
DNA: TGTGCCAGCAGCGAATCGGGGGGGCGTAAGACCCAGTACTTC